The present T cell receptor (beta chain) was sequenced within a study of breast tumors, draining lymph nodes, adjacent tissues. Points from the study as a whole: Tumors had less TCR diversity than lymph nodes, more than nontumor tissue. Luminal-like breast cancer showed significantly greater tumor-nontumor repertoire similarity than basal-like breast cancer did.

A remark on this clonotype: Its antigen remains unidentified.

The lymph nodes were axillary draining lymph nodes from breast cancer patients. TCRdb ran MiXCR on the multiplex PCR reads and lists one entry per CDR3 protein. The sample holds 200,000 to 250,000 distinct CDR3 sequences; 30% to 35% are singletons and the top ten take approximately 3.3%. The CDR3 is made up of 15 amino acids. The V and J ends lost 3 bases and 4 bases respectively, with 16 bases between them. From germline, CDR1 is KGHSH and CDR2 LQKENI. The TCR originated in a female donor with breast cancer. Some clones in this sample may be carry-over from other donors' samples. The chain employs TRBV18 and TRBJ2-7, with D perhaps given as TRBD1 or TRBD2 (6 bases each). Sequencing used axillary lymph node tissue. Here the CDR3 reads CASSPLLGGGYEQYF. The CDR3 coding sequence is TGTGCCAGCTCACCCCTGCTGGGGGGCGGTTACGAGCAGTACTTC.